Each of the 8 T cell receptor beta chains below was sequenced from the same sample in a study of ipilimumab plus nivolumab after autologous stem cell transplantation. Profiling relied on immunoSEQ multiplex PCR, and the TCRdb table lists in-frame clones only, not all of them. In the table there are about 40,000 clones, 80% to 95% of which are singletons. The starting material was PBMCs, obtained in a trial of ipilimumab plus nivolumab as post-transplant consolidation. These receptors originate from a male donor with multiple myeloma.

The gene calls are TRBV19 and TRBJ2-7; tentatively, D is TRBD1 (6 bases). Germline V gene lookup returns CDR1 LNHDA and CDR2 SQIVND (reference sequence). Between the trimmed V and J ends, which lost 11 bases and 3 bases, there was a span of 17 bases. This CDR3 region has 13 residues. The CDR3 region has the DNA TGTGCCGGACCCCCGGGACACTACTACGAGCAGTACTTC. Its translation is CAGPPGHYYEQYF. Looking up the rest from reference TRBV19 and TRBJ2-7 gives the full variable domain: DGGITQSPKYLFRKEGQNVTLSCEQNLNHDAMYWYRQDPGQGLRLIYYSQIVNDFQKGDIAEGYSVSREKKESFPLTVTSAQKNPTAFYLCAGPPGHYYEQYFGPGTRLTVT.

The CDR3 nucleotides are TGCGCCGACCCGACAGGGTGCAATCAGCCCCAGCATTTT. Translating gives CADPTGCNQPQHF. This chain joins TRBV10-1 and TRBJ1-5, with TRBD1 matching over 7 bases. V was clipped by 11 bases and J by 2 bases; unmatched bases: 6. Germline V gene lookup returns CDR1 WNHNN and CDR2 SYGVQD (reference sequence). The CDR3 extends over 13 amino acids.

The V gene is TRBV11-2, the J gene TRBJ2-2; D is ambiguous. CDR1 is SGHAT, CDR2 FQNNGV, per germline. The CDR3 covers 12 residues. Trimming pared 6 bases from V and 7 bases from J, leaving 9 bases between. The CDR3 DNA reads TGTGCCAGCAGACCCTATAGCGGGGAGCTGTTTTTT. Translation gives CASRPYSGELFF.

This chain links TRBV6-1 with TRBJ2-4, with D maybe TRBD1 (5 bases). The CDR3 has 15 residues. Trimming left V 6 bases short and J 4 bases short, with 16 bases between. Looked up from germline, CDR1 is MNHNS and CDR2 is SASEGT. CDR3 loop: CASSQPRQLKNIQYF. The CDR3 DNA follows: TGTGCCAGCAGCCAACCCCGACAGTTGAAAAACATTCAGTACTTC.

The J gene is TRBJ1-3, the V gene TRBV7-2, with unresolved D. V gave up 3 bases and J gave up 0 bases, with 12 bases separating them. The germline V gene has CDR1 SGHTA and CDR2 FQGNSA. CDR3 length: 16 residues. CDR3 DNA sequence: TGTGCCAGCAGCTTCGGGAGGGAAAACTCTGGAAACACCATATATTTT. Translated: CASSFGRENSGNTIYF. Based on the CDR3 plus reference TRBV7-2 and TRBJ1-3, the full variable domain is GAGVSQSPSNKVTEKGKDVELRCDPISGHTALYWYRQSLGQGLEFLIYFQGNSAPDKSGLPSDRFSAERTGGSVSTLTIQRTQQEDSAVYLCASSFGRENSGNTIYFGEGSWLTVV.

V gene TRBV30 combines with J gene TRBJ2-7; 7 positions agree with TRBD2. The CDR3 length is 11 residues. Losses at the gene ends were 3 bases for V and 6 bases for J; bases not matched to a gene: 2. Germline CDR1 is GTSNPN and CDR2 is SVGIG (reference sequence). CDR3 in amino acids: CAWSSGGEQYF. The CDR3 region has the DNA TGTGCCTGGAGCTCGGGAGGCGAGCAGTACTTC.

The chain joins TRBV27 to TRBJ2-1; D uncertain. The CDR3 has 17 amino acids. Trimming stripped 3 bases from V and 2 bases from J, with 17 bases between. Germline-derived CDR1 and CDR2 are MNHEY and SMNVEV (reference sequence). This chain's CDR3 is CASSFGHIPTTYNEQFF. The CDR3 DNA reads as TGTGCCAGCAGTTTCGGTCACATCCCTACCACCTACAATGAGCAGTTCTTC.

This clone was counted a few times. This sequence joins TRBV14 and TRBJ2-7; D ambiguous. This CDR3 comprises 12 residues. The germline V gene encodes CDR1 SGHDN and CDR2 FVKESK. V was cut by 1 base and J by 2 bases, with 3 bases left in between. The CDR3 is CASSQGAYEQYF. The CDR3 bases are TGTGCCAGCAGCCAAGGGGCCTACGAGCAGTACTTC. Using reference TRBV14 and TRBJ2-7 for the parts outside the CDR3, the full variable domain is EAGVTQFPSHSVIEKGQTVTLRCDPISGHDNLYWYRRVMGKEIKFLLHFVKESKQDESGMPNNRFLAERTGGTYSTLKVQPAELEDSGVYFCASSQGAYEQYFGPGTRLTVT.